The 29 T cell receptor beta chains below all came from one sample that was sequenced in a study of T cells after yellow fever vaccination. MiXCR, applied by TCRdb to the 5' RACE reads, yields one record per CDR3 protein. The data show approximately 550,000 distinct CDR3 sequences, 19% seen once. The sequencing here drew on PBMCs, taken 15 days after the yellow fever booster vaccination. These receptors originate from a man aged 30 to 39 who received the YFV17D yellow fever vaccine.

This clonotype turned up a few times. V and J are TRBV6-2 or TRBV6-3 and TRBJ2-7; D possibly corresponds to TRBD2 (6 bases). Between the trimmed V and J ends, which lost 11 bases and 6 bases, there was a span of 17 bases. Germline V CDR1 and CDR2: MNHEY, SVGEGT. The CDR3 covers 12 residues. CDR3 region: CACRELTTEQYF. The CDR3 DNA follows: TGTGCCTGCCGGGAGCTAACGACCGAGCAGTACTTC.

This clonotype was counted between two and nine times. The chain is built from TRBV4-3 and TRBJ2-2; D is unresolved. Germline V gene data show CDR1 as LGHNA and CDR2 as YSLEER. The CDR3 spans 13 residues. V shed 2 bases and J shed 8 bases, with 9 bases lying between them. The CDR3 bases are TGCGCCAGCAGCCAAAGAGAATTGGGGGAGCTGTTTTTT. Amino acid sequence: CASSQRELGELFF.

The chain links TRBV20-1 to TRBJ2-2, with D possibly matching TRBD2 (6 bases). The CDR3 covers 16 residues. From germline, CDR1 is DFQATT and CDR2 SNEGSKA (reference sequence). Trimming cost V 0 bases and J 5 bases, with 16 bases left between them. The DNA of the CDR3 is TGCAGTGCTAGAGAAGCGCCCGGGAGAGGGACCGGGGAGCTGTTTTTT. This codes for CSAREAPGRGTGELFF.

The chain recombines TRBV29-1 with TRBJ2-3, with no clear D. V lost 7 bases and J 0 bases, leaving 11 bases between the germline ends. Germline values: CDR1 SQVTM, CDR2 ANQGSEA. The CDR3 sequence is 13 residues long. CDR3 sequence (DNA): TGCAGCGCCGTCCAGGACAGCACAGATACGCAGTATTTT. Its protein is CSAVQDSTDTQYF.

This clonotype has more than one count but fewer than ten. CDR3: CASSSSGQGNEQFF. The CDR3 DNA reads TGTGCCAGCAGTTCCTCGGGACAGGGGAATGAGCAGTTCTTC. This chain links TRBV12-3 or TRBV12-4 with TRBJ2-1; TRBD1 matches at 10 bases. The trim removed 4 bases at V and 7 bases at J, leaving 4 bases unmatched. This CDR3 is built from 14 residues.

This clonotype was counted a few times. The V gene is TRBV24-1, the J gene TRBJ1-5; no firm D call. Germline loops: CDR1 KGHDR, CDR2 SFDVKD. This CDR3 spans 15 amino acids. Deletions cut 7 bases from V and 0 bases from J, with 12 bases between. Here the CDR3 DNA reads TGTGCCACCAGCTTCCGGGAGAATAGCAATCAGCCCCAGCATTTT. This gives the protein CATSFRENSNQPQHF.

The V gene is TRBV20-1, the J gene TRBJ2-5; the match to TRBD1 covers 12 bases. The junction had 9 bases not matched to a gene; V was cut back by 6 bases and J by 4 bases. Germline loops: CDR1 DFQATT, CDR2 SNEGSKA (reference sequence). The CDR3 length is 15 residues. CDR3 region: CSAVTGTGGGETQYF. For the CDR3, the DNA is TGCAGTGCCGTTACCGGGACAGGGGGCGGAGAGACCCAGTACTTC.

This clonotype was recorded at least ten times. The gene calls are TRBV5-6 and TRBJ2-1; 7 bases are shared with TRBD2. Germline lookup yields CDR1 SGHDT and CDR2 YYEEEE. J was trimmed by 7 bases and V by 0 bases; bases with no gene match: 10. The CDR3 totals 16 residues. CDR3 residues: CASSLEGGSSFNEQFF. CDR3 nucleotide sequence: TGTGCCAGCAGCTTGGAGGGCGGGAGTAGTTTTAATGAGCAGTTCTTC.

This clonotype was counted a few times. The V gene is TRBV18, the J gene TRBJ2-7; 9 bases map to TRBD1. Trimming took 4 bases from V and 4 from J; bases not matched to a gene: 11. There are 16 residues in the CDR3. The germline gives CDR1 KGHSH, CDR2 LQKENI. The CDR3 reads CASSLYSGQGLYEQYF. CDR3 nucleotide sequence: TGTGCCAGCTCACTCTACTCGGGACAGGGCCTTTACGAGCAGTACTTC.

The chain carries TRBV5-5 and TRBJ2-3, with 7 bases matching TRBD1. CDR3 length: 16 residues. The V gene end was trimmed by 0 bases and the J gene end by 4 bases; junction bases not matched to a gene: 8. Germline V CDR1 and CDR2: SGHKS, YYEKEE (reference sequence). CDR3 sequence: CASSLDRGWVSDTQYF. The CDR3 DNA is TGTGCCAGCAGCTTGGACAGGGGTTGGGTTTCAGATACGCAGTATTTT.

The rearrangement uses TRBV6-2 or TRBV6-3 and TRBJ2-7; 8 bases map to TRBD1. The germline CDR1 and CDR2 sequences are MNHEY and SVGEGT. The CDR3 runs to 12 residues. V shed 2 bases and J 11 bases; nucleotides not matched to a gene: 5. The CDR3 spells CASSYVTGAEYF. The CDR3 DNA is TGTGCCAGCAGTTACGTGACAGGGGCGGAGTACTTC.

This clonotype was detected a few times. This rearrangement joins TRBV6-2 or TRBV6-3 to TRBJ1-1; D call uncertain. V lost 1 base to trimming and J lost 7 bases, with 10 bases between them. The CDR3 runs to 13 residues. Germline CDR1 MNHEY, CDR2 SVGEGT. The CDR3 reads CASSYFLEGEAFF. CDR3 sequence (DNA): TGTGCCAGCAGTTACTTCCTCGAAGGTGAAGCTTTCTTT.

The CDR3 region is CASSPMGVYGEQYF. CDR3 in DNA: TGTGCCAGCAGCCCTATGGGGGTCTACGGTGAGCAGTACTTC. The chain recombines TRBV7-9 with TRBJ2-7; D assignment may be TRBD1 or TRBD2 (5 bases each). The germline CDR1 and CDR2 sequences are SEHNR and FQNEAQ (reference sequence). The V end lost 5 bases, the J end lost 7 bases, and 18 bases lay between the germline ends. The CDR3 is made up of 14 amino acids.

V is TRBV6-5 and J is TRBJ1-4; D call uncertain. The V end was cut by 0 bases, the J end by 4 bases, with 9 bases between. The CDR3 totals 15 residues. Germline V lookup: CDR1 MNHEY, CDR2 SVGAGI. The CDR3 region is CASSYSGGFNEKLFF. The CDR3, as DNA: TGTGCCAGCAGTTACTCGGGCGGATTTAATGAAAAACTGTTTTTT.

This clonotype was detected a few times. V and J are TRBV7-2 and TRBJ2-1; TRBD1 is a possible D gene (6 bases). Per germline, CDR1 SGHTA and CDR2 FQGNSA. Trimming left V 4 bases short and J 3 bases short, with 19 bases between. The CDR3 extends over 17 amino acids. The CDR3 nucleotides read TGTGCCAGCAGCTACCCCCCCGGACAGTTTTTCTACAATGAGCAGTTCTTC. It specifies CASSYPPGQFFYNEQFF. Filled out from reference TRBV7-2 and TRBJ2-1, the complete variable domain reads GAGVSQSPSNKVTEKGKDVELRCDPISGHTALYWYRQSLGQGLEFLIYFQGNSAPDKSGLPSDRFSAERTGGSVSTLTIQRTQQEDSAVYLCASSYPPGQFFYNEQFFGPGTRLTVL.

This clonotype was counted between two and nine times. Here the CDR3 DNA reads TGTGCCAGCACCGACGGAGGGTCCAACTACAATGAGCAGTTCTTC. Translating gives CASTDGGSNYNEQFF. This rearrangement joins TRBV6-2 or TRBV6-3 to TRBJ2-1; the D gene is possibly TRBD2 (6 bases). V dropped 7 bases and J dropped 3 bases, with 16 bases sitting between them. Per the germline V gene, CDR1 is MNHEY and CDR2 is SVGEGT. The CDR3 spans 15 residues.

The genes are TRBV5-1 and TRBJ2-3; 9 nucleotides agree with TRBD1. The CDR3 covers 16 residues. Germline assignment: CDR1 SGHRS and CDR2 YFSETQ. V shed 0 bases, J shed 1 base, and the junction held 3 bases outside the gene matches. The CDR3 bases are TGCGCCAGCAGCTTGGAGAGGACAGGGGGCACAGATACGCAGTATTTT. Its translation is CASSLERTGGTDTQYF.

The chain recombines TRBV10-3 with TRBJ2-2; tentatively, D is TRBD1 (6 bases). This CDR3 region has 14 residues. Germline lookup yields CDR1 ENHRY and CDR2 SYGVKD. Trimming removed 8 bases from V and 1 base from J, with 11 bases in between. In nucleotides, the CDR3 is TGTGCCATCGGCGACAGGTTGAACACCGGGGAGCTGTTTTTT. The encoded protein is CAIGDRLNTGELFF.

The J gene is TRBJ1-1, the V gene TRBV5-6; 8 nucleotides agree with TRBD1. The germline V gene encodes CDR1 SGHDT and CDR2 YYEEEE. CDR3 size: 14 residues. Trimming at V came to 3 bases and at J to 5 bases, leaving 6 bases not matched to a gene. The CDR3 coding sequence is TGTGCCAGCAGCTGGACAGGGTCGGGGACTGAAGCTTTCTTT. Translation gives CASSWTGSGTEAFF.

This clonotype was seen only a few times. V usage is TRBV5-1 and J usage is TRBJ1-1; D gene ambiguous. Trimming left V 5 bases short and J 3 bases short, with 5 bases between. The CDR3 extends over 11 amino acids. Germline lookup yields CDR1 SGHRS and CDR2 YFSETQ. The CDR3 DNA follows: TGCGCCAGCAGGCTCGACACTGAAGCTTTCTTT. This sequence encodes CASRLDTEAFF.

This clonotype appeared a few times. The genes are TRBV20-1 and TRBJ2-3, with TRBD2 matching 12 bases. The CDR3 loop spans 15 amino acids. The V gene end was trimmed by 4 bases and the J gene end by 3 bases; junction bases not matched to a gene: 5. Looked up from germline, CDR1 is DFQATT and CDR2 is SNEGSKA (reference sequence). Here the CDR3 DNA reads TGCAGTGCTACCGGACTAGCGGGATCTACAGATACGCAGTATTTT. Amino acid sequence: CSATGLAGSTDTQYF.

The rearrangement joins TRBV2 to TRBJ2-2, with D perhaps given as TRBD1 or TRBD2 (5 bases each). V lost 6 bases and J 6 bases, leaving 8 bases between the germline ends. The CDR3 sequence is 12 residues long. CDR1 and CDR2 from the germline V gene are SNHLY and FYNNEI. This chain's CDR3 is CASRGTPGELFF. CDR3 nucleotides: TGTGCCAGCAGGGGGACCCCCGGGGAGCTGTTTTTT.

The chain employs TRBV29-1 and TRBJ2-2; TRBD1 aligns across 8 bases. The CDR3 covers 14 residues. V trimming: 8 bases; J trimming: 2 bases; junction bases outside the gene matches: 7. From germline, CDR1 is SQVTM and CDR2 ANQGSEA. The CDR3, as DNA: TGCAGCACCAGGACAGGGCAAAACACCGGGGAGCTGTTTTTT. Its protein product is CSTRTGQNTGELFF.

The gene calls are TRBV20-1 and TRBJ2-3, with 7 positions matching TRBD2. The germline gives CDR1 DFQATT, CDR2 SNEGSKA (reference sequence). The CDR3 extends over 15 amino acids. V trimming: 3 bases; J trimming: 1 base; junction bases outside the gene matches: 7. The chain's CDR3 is CSARGPGGGTDTQYF. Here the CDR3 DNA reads TGCAGTGCTAGGGGACCGGGGGGAGGCACAGATACGCAGTATTTT.

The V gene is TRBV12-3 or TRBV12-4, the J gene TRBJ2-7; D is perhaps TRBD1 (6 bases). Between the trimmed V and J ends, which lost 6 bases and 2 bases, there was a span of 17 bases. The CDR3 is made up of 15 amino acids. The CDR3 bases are TGTGCCAGCAGAATGCGGACAGACGGTCCCTACGAGCAGTACTTC. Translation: CASRMRTDGPYEQYF.

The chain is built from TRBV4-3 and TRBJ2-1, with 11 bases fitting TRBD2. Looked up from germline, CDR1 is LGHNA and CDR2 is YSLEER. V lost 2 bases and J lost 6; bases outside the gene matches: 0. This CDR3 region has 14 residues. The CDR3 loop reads CASSQLAGGNEQFF. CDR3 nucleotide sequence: TGCGCCAGCAGCCAACTAGCGGGGGGCAATGAGCAGTTCTTC.

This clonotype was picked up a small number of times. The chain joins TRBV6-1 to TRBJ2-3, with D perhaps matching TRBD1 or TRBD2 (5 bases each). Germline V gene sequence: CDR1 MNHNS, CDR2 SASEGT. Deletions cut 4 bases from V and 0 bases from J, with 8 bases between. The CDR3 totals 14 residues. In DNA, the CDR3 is TGTGCCAGCAGTGGAGGGGTTAGCACAGATACGCAGTATTTT. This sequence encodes CASSGGVSTDTQYF.

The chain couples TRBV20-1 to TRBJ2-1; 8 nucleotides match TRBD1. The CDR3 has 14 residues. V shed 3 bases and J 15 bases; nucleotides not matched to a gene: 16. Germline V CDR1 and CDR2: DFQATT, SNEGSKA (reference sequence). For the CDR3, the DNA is TGCAGTGCTAGCGTGGGACAGGCCTCCCACCGTTTGTTCTTC. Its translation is CSASVGQASHRLFF.

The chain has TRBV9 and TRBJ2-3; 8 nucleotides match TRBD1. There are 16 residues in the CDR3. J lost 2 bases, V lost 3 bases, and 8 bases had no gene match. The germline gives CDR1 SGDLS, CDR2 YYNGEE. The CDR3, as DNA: TGTGCCAGCAGCGCCCTGGACAGGGCCCACACAGATACGCAGTATTTT. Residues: CASSALDRAHTDTQYF.